Below, 27 T cell receptor beta chains from the same sample are listed, as sequenced in a study of blood T cell repertoires in COVID-19. TCRdb keeps only in-frame clones here, not all; method: immunoSEQ multiplex PCR. The sample includes tens of thousands of clones, 80% to 90% of them seen just once. Specimen: peripheral blood. All receptors derive from a man older than 75 with acute or convalescent COVID-19.

The rearrangement links TRBV6-5 to TRBJ2-3; D gene unclear. V gave up 2 bases and J gave up 5 bases, with 11 bases separating them. The germline gives CDR1 MNHEY, CDR2 SVGAGI. The CDR3 totals 14 residues. CDR3 residues: CASSYVRNGDTQYF. The CDR3 bases are TGTGCCAGCAGTTACGTGCGGAACGGAGATACGCAGTATTTT.

This chain joins TRBV19 and TRBJ2-7; tentatively, D is TRBD2 (6 bases). Trimming stripped 1 base from V and 2 bases from J, with 9 bases between. This CDR3 region has 14 residues. Germline-derived CDR1 and CDR2 are LNHDA and SQIVND (reference sequence). The CDR3 region is CASSIGRGAYEQYF. As DNA, the CDR3 is TGTGCCAGTAGTATAGGGCGCGGGGCCTACGAGCAGTACTTC.

V is TRBV5-6 and J is TRBJ2-7, with 11 bases aligning to TRBD1. The ends lost 0 bases at V and 3 bases at J; junction bases unmatched: 2. CDR3 size: 15 residues. Germline assignment: CDR1 SGHDT and CDR2 YYEEEE. CDR3 sequence (DNA): TGTGCCAGCAGCTTGGCCGGGACAGGGGGCTACGAGCAGTACTTC. Its translation: CASSLAGTGGYEQYF.

V and J are TRBV5-4 and TRBJ1-1, with D perhaps TRBD1 (6 bases). The CDR3 runs 14 residues. CDR1 and CDR2 (germline): SGHNT, YYREEE (reference sequence). Between the trimmed V and J ends, which lost 7 bases and 8 bases, there was a span of 21 bases. The DNA of the CDR3 is TGTGCCAGCGTCAGTTTGGGGACTAGGGGGGAAGCTTTCTTT. It encodes CASVSLGTRGEAFF.

V gene TRBV5-4 combines with J gene TRBJ2-2, with D possibly matching TRBD2 (6 bases). The CDR3 runs 15 residues. Per germline, CDR1 SGHNT and CDR2 YYREEE (reference sequence). Trimming stripped 4 bases from V and 4 bases from J, with 14 bases between. The CDR3 here is CASSARLESTGELFF. The DNA for the CDR3 is TGTGCCAGCAGCGCACGACTAGAGAGCACCGGGGAGCTGTTTTTT.

The rearrangement uses TRBV18 and TRBJ2-5, with 8 bases lining up with TRBD2. This CDR3 is built from 16 residues. J gave up 7 bases and V 1 base, and 11 bases lay outside the gene matches. The germline V gene has CDR1 KGHSH and CDR2 LQKENI. This chain's CDR3 is CASSPLPSGSGWTQYF. DNA of the CDR3: TGTGCCAGCTCACCACTCCCCAGCGGGAGTGGGTGGACCCAGTACTTC.

The chain joins TRBV19 to TRBJ2-1; a weak D match, TRBD2 (6 bases). Between the trimmed V and J ends, which lost 3 bases and 6 bases, there was a span of 15 bases. Germline V gives CDR1 LNHDA, CDR2 SQIVND (reference sequence). The CDR3 length is 15 residues. The CDR3 spells CASSIWDSMSNEQFF. The CDR3 DNA follows: TGTGCCAGTAGTATTTGGGACTCTATGAGCAATGAGCAGTTCTTC.

This clone appeared once. The chain has TRBV10-2 and TRBJ1-2, with D possibly being TRBD1 (5 bases). CDR1 WSHSY and CDR2 SAAADI come from the germline V gene. The length of the CDR3 is 12 residues. Trimming pared 5 bases from V and 3 bases from J, leaving 7 bases between. CDR3 nucleotides: TGCGCCAGCAGTCAAGGGGACTATGGCTACACCTTC. Encoded protein: CASSQGDYGYTF.

This chain joins TRBV7-9 and TRBJ1-1; D unclear. The length of the CDR3 is 13 residues. Trimming took off 5 bases at V and 1 base at J, with 8 bases between the two ends. From germline, CDR1 is SEHNR and CDR2 FQNEAQ (reference sequence). The CDR3 here is CASSLSWNTEAFF. CDR3 coding DNA: TGTGCCAGCAGCCTTTCTTGGAACACTGAAGCTTTCTTT.

The rearrangement links TRBV5-1 to TRBJ2-4, with D maybe TRBD2 (6 bases). The CDR3 spans 16 residues. With 4 bases removed from V and 7 bases from J, the gap between germline ends came to 21 bases. CDR1 is SGHRS and CDR2 is YFSETQ in the germline V gene. The CDR3 loop is CASSHLGGDLGNIQYF. In nucleotides, the CDR3 is TGCGCCAGCAGCCACCTTGGAGGGGATCTTGGGAACATTCAGTACTTC.

This sequence joins TRBV30 and TRBJ2-1; 9 nucleotides agree with TRBD1. V was clipped by 4 bases and J by 3 bases; unmatched bases: 7. This CDR3 contains 15 residues. Germline loops: CDR1 GTSNPN, CDR2 SVGIG (reference sequence). DNA for the CDR3: TGTGCCTGGAACCAGGACAGGGGAGGCTACAATGAGCAGTTCTTC. Its translation is CAWNQDRGGYNEQFF.

This clone appeared a few times. The gene calls are TRBV6-5 and TRBJ1-1; 8 nucleotides agree with TRBD1. Trimming took 2 bases from V and 4 from J; bases not matched to a gene: 6. The CDR3 has 15 residues. Germline-derived CDR1 and CDR2 are MNHEY and SVGAGI. The DNA of the CDR3 is TGTGCCAGCAGTTACCCCACAACAGGGGGCACTGAAGCTTTCTTT. It encodes CASSYPTTGGTEAFF.

The chain carries TRBV11-2 and TRBJ2-6; D uncertain. V was pared by 0 bases and J by 4 bases, with 4 bases between. The CDR3 is 14 amino acids. CDR1 SGHAT and CDR2 FQNNGV come from the germline V gene. The CDR3 DNA follows: TGTGCCAGCAGCTTAGATCGGGGGGCCAACGTCCTGACTTTC. Protein product: CASSLDRGANVLTF.

The chain couples TRBV5-1 to TRBJ2-5, with D perhaps matching TRBD1 (5 bases). This CDR3 comprises 16 residues. V was cut by 4 bases and J by 1 base, with 17 bases left in between. The V gene's germline CDR1 is SGHRS and CDR2 YFSETQ. CDR3 DNA: TGCGCCAGCAGCCTCAACCGACAGCCTACCCAAGAGACCCAGTACTTC. This translates into CASSLNRQPTQETQYF. Full variable domain (outside the CDR3, taken from reference TRBV5-1 and TRBJ2-5): KAGVTQTPRYLIKTRGQQVTLSCSPISGHRSVSWYQQTPGQGLQFLFEYFSETQRNKGNFPGRFSGRQFSNSRSEMNVSTLELGDSALYLCASSLNRQPTQETQYFGPGTRLLVL.

The V call is TRBV7-9, the J call TRBJ2-5, with 8 positions matching TRBD1. Trimming cost V 7 bases and J 3 bases; bases outside gene matches: 16. The V gene's germline CDR1 is SEHNR and CDR2 FQNEAQ (reference sequence). This CDR3 has 17 residues. CDR3 sequence (DNA): TGTGCCAGCAACAAAGATGGTGCCCGGGACAGGAAAGAGACCCAGTACTTC. The encoded protein is CASNKDGARDRKETQYF.

The chain uses TRBV12-5 and TRBJ2-5; D might be TRBD1 (5 bases). Germline values: CDR1 LGHNT, CDR2 FRNRAP. This CDR3 comprises 15 residues. V was pared by 1 base and J by 5 bases, with 14 bases between. The CDR3: CASGLATAGPETQYF. For the CDR3, the DNA is TGTGCTAGTGGTTTGGCCACCGCAGGGCCGGAGACCCAGTACTTC.

The chain combines TRBV9 with TRBJ2-1; the D is unclear. CDR1 is SGDLS, CDR2 YYNGEE, per germline. The CDR3 covers 15 residues. Deletions cut 2 bases from V and 2 bases from J, with 11 bases between. In DNA, the CDR3 is TGTGCCAGCAGCGTCAGACTCGCCCCCTACAATGAGCAGTTCTTC. Its translation: CASSVRLAPYNEQFF.

The chain uses TRBV6-1 and TRBJ2-7; 8 bases are shared with TRBD2. Losses at the gene ends were 1 base for V and 6 bases for J; bases not matched to a gene: 14. Germline V gene sequence: CDR1 MNHNS, CDR2 SASEGT. This CDR3 region has 17 residues. CDR3: CASSEVGGGLASGEQYF. DNA for the CDR3: TGTGCCAGCAGTGAAGTAGGTGGCGGACTAGCTAGTGGCGAGCAGTACTTC.

The rearrangement links TRBV29-1 to TRBJ1-5; 7 bases are a match to TRBD1. CDR1 SQVTM and CDR2 ANQGSEA come from the germline V gene. This CDR3 has 13 amino acids. Trimming took 6 bases from V and 9 from J; bases not matched to a gene: 11. CDR3 region: CSVETTGRGPQHF. The CDR3 region has the DNA TGCAGCGTCGAAACGACAGGGCGAGGGCCCCAGCATTTT. Drawing the rest from reference TRBV29-1 and TRBJ1-5, the complete variable domain is SAVISQKPSRDICQRGTSLTIQCQVDSQVTMMFWYRQQPGQSLTLIATANQGSEATYESGFVIDKFPISRPNLTFSTLTVSNMSPEDSSIYLCSVETTGRGPQHFGDGTRLSIL.

The gene calls are TRBV5-1 and TRBJ1-1, with 7 bases lining up with TRBD1. The CDR3 runs 15 residues. The V gene's germline CDR1 is SGHRS and CDR2 YFSETQ. After removal of 4 bases from V and 1 base from J, the junction contained 7 bases not matched to a gene. The CDR3 loop reads CASSRLQGGNTEAFF. The CDR3, as DNA: TGCGCCAGCAGCCGGCTCCAGGGGGGGAACACTGAAGCTTTCTTT. Variable domain in full (rest from reference TRBV5-1 and TRBJ1-1): KAGVTQTPRYLIKTRGQQVTLSCSPISGHRSVSWYQQTPGQGLQFLFEYFSETQRNKGNFPGRFSGRQFSNSRSEMNVSTLELGDSALYLCASSRLQGGNTEAFFGQGTRLTVV.

This clone was detected a few times. The J gene is TRBJ1-1, the V gene TRBV5-1; no definite D call. CDR1 SGHRS and CDR2 YFSETQ come from the germline V gene. The CDR3 is made up of 15 amino acids. V was shortened by 0 bases and J by 1 base, with 10 bases between the two germline ends. CDR3 DNA sequence: TGCGCCAGCAGCTTGGCAGGTAGGAAGAACACTGAAGCTTTCTTT. Its translation: CASSLAGRKNTEAFF.

The rearrangement uses TRBV5-1 and TRBJ1-4, with D maybe TRBD1 (6 bases). The germline V gene has CDR1 SGHRS and CDR2 YFSETQ. This CDR3 is built from 14 residues. With 7 bases removed from V and 4 bases from J, the gap between germline ends came to 14 bases. The CDR3 reads CASGLRGFNEKLFF. The CDR3 nucleotides are TGCGCCAGCGGCCTTAGGGGGTTTAATGAAAAACTGTTTTTT. Complete variable domain (other parts from reference TRBV5-1 and TRBJ1-4): KAGVTQTPRYLIKTRGQQVTLSCSPISGHRSVSWYQQTPGQGLQFLFEYFSETQRNKGNFPGRFSGRQFSNSRSEMNVSTLELGDSALYLCASGLRGFNEKLFFGSGTQLSVL.

A single count supports this clone. V usage is TRBV12-5 and J usage is TRBJ1-1, with 7 bases identical to TRBD1. V gave up 1 base and J gave up 5 bases; unmatched junction bases: 4. CDR3 length: 14 amino acids. Germline CDR1 reads LGHNT; CDR2 reads FRNRAP. Here the CDR3 DNA reads TGTGCTAGTGGTTTGGGTGAGGGGGCAACTGAAGCTTTCTTT. This codes for CASGLGEGATEAFF.

The chain recombines TRBV6-5 with TRBJ2-7; TRBD1 is a possible D gene (5 bases). The CDR3 consists of 13 residues. The germline V gene has CDR1 MNHEY and CDR2 SVGAGI. V was trimmed by 7 bases and J by 1 base, leaving 11 bases between them. CDR3 protein: CASTSAGSYEQYF. CDR3 DNA sequence: TGTGCCAGCACCTCTGCAGGGTCCTACGAGCAGTACTTC.

The chain carries TRBV15 and TRBJ2-7; 7 bases match TRBD2. This CDR3 has 17 residues. With 1 base clipped from V and 7 bases from J, the junction kept 16 bases outside the gene matches. CDR1 is LNHNV, CDR2 YYDKDF, per germline (reference sequence). CDR3 sequence (DNA): TGTGCCACCAGCAGAGGGATTGGGGAGGGAGCGCATAGTGAGCAGTACTTC. Translating it yields CATSRGIGEGAHSEQYF. Drawing the rest from reference TRBV15 and TRBJ2-7, the complete variable domain is DAMVIQNPRYQVTQFGKPVTLSCSQTLNHNVMYWYQQKSSQAPKLLFHYYDKDFNNEADTPDNFQSRRPNTSFCFLDIRSPGLGDTAMYLCATSRGIGEGAHSEQYFGPGTRLTVT.

This chain uses TRBV6-2 or TRBV6-3 with TRBJ1-2, with D perhaps TRBD1 (5 bases). Germline V gene data show CDR1 as MNHEY and CDR2 as SVGEGT. This CDR3 contains 12 residues. V was clipped by 4 bases and J by 10 bases, with 13 bases between them. In DNA form, the CDR3 reads TGTGCCAGCAGTTCGAATCCGGGGGACTACACCTTC. Translating it yields CASSSNPGDYTF.

The gene calls are TRBV16 and TRBJ1-5, with a possible D match to TRBD1 (6 bases). The CDR3 has 15 amino acids. V lost 2 bases, J lost 6 bases, and 14 bases lay in between. The germline CDR1 and CDR2 sequences are KGHSY and FQNENV. The CDR3 here is CASSQRGTRSQPQHF. CDR3 nucleotides: TGTGCCAGCAGCCAAAGGGGGACAAGGAGTCAGCCCCAGCATTTT.